A single sample gave rise to the 4 T cell receptor beta chains below, sequenced in a study of blood T cell repertoires in COVID-19. Measured with immunoSEQ multiplex PCR; TCRdb has only the in-frame clones, and not every one. Among 250,000 to 300,000 clones, 87% were seen once, and the ten largest hold 2.2%. The sample consisted of peripheral blood. Receptors originate from a woman aged 50 to 60 who had recovered from COVID-19.

The CDR3 loop reads CASSQEAAGYTF. DNA for the CDR3: TGTGCCAGCAGCCAAGAGGCGGCCGGCTACACCTTC. The chain links TRBV11-2 to TRBJ1-2; no reliable D call. CDR3 length: 12 amino acids. V was trimmed by 5 bases and J by 8 bases, leaving 12 bases between them. In germline, CDR1 is SGHAT, CDR2 FQNNGV.

The chain combines TRBV7-9 with TRBJ2-1, with a weak D call TRBD2 (5 bases). Germline CDR1 is SEHNR and CDR2 is FQNEAQ (reference sequence). The CDR3 is 12 amino acids. V was clipped by 6 bases and J by 13 bases, with 16 bases between them. DNA of the CDR3: TGTGCCAGCAGTGGGGAAACTAGGGATCAGTTCTTC. Amino acids: CASSGETRDQFF. Using reference TRBV7-9 and TRBJ2-1 for the parts outside the CDR3, the full variable domain is DTGVSQNPRHKITKRGQNVTFRCDPISEHNRLYWYRQTLGQGPEFLTYFQNEAQLEKSRLLSDRFSAERPKGSFSTLEIQRTEQGDSAMYLCASSGETRDQFFGPGTRLTVL.

The table lists this clone with a few counts. The chain links TRBV6-5 to TRBJ2-1, with unresolved D. The V gene lost 11 bases and the J gene lost 4 bases, with 15 bases spanning the gap. CDR1 is MNHEY, CDR2 SVGAGI, per germline. CDR3 length: 13 amino acids. The CDR3 here is CAGALTFYNEQFF. The CDR3 region has the DNA TGTGCCGGAGCACTGACCTTTTACAATGAGCAGTTCTTC.

This clone is a singleton in its sample. This chain joins TRBV27 and TRBJ2-3; D remains unclear. V lost 4 bases to trimming and J lost 3 bases, with 5 bases between them. From germline, CDR1 is MNHEY and CDR2 SMNVEV (reference sequence). The CDR3 covers 12 residues. CDR3 coding DNA: TGTGCCAGCAGTTCCCCAACAGATACGCAGTATTTT. Residues: CASSSPTDTQYF.